Below are 30 T cell receptor beta chains sequenced from a single sample in a study of blood T cell repertoires in COVID-19. Profiling relied on immunoSEQ multiplex PCR, and the TCRdb table lists in-frame clones only, not all of them. The table includes 250,000 or so clones, around 86% detected once. Sequenced material: peripheral blood. Receptors were obtained from a man in his forties with active or convalescent COVID-19.

V gene TRBV5-1 combines with J gene TRBJ1-6; D possibly corresponds to TRBD1 (5 bases). CDR3 length: 16 amino acids. Trimming removed 0 bases at V and 9 bases at J, with 16 bases between. CDR1 and CDR2 from the germline V gene are SGHRS and YFSETQ. In DNA, the CDR3 is TGCGCCAGCAGCTTGGATGGTAGGGGTCGTACTTCACCCCTCCACTTT. This translates into CASSLDGRGRTSPLHF.

This clone showed up just a few times. The rearrangement joins TRBV14 to TRBJ2-5, with 7 bases aligning to TRBD2. Germline V lookup: CDR1 SGHDN, CDR2 FVKESK. Trimming took 4 bases from V and 4 from J; bases not matched to a gene: 0. This CDR3 region has 12 residues. The CDR3, as DNA: TGTGCCAGCAGCCGGGGGGGAGAGACCCAGTACTTC. Encoded protein: CASSRGGETQYF.

The V and J genes are TRBV10-3 and TRBJ2-3, with 9 bases identical to TRBD2. Per germline, CDR1 ENHRY and CDR2 SYGVKD. The CDR3 runs to 17 residues. With V trimmed by 4 bases and J by 3 bases, 11 bases remained unmatched. CDR3 sequence reads: CAISGLKAGGGTDTQYF. In DNA form, the CDR3 reads TGTGCCATCAGTGGACTAAAAGCGGGAGGTGGGACAGATACGCAGTATTTT.

This chain uses TRBV10-1 with TRBJ2-6, with TRBD1 matching 9 bases. This CDR3 is built from 18 residues. V was clipped by 3 bases and J by 0 bases; unmatched bases: 6. CDR1 WNHNN and CDR2 SYGVQD come from the germline V gene (reference sequence). CDR3 DNA sequence: TGCGCCAGCAGTGACGCCGGGACAGGGCCCTCTGGGGCCAACGTCCTGACTTTC. This translates into CASSDAGTGPSGANVLTF.

V gene TRBV7-2 combines with J gene TRBJ1-6; possible D gene TRBD1, 5 bases. The CDR3 spans 14 residues. CDR1 and CDR2 (germline): SGHTA, FQGNSA. V lost 4 bases and J lost 9, with 13 bases in between. CDR3 nucleotide sequence: TGTGCCAGCAGCTCCCGTGGCGGGGCTTCACCCCTCCACTTT. Residues: CASSSRGGASPLHF.

The gene calls are TRBV19 and TRBJ1-1; 8 nucleotides match TRBD1. Per germline, CDR1 LNHDA and CDR2 SQIVND (reference sequence). The CDR3 totals 16 residues. The V and J ends lost 3 bases and 4 bases, in that order; junction bases with no gene match: 10. The CDR3 sequence is CASSIRQGRLGTEAFF. In nucleotides, the CDR3 is TGTGCCAGTAGTATTAGACAGGGGCGACTAGGCACTGAAGCTTTCTTT.

The chain combines TRBV6-6 with TRBJ2-2; D is uncertain. Trimming cost V 0 bases and J 1 base, with 9 bases left between them. CDR1 and CDR2 (germline): MNHNY, SVGAGI (reference sequence). CDR3 length equals 16 residues. The CDR3 DNA reads TGTGCCAGCAGTTACTCGTGGCAGTTGAACACCGGGGAGCTGTTTTTT. Translating it yields CASSYSWQLNTGELFF.

This sequence joins TRBV5-6 and TRBJ1-3; TRBD1 aligns across 9 bases. Per germline, CDR1 SGHDT and CDR2 YYEEEE. This CDR3 is built from 16 residues. Unmatched junction bases numbered 4, after V lost 3 bases and J lost 0 bases. Here the CDR3 DNA reads TGTGCCAGCAGCTCCAACAGGGGGCTCTCTGGAAACACCATATATTTT. Protein product: CASSSNRGLSGNTIYF.

The chain combines TRBV6-5 with TRBJ2-2; D remains unclear. The CDR3 consists of 12 residues. CDR1 and CDR2 from the germline V gene are MNHEY and SVGAGI. The germline V and J ends were trimmed by 2 bases and 6 bases, with 4 bases remaining between them. CDR3 in DNA: TGTGCCAGCAGTTACCGGGCCGGGGAGCTGTTTTTT. Amino acids: CASSYRAGELFF.

This chain uses TRBV12-3 or TRBV12-4 with TRBJ1-1; 10 nucleotides line up with TRBD1. CDR3 length equals 13 residues. V lost 8 bases and J lost 5; bases outside the gene matches: 5. Here the CDR3 DNA reads TGTGCCAGCGGACAGGGGGGGACGACTGAAGCTTTCTTT. Protein: CASGQGGTTEAFF.

This chain links TRBV19 with TRBJ1-5; 10 bases map to TRBD1. The ends lost 4 bases at V and 7 bases at J; junction bases unmatched: 10. This CDR3 region has 16 residues. Per germline, CDR1 LNHDA and CDR2 SQIVND (reference sequence). The CDR3 sequence is CASSTSWDRGGQPQHF. As DNA, the CDR3 is TGTGCCAGTAGTACCTCCTGGGACAGGGGCGGGCAGCCCCAGCATTTT.

The gene calls are TRBV30 and TRBJ1-2, with 7 bases that match TRBD1. CDR1 GTSNPN and CDR2 SVGIG come from the germline V gene (reference sequence). This CDR3 comprises 15 residues. Trimming removed 3 bases from V and 3 bases from J; junction bases left unmatched: 10. CDR3 loop: CAWRLPDREYYGYTF. The CDR3 coding sequence is TGTGCCTGGAGGCTCCCAGACAGGGAGTACTATGGCTACACCTTC.

The CDR3 region is CASSHSFNYGYTF. The CDR3 nucleotides are TGTGCCAGCAGCCATTCGTTTAACTATGGCTACACCTTC. The chain links TRBV3-1 (or the pseudogene TRBV3-2) to TRBJ1-2; D unclear. The CDR3 runs to 13 residues. V lost 3 bases and J 1 base, leaving 6 bases between the germline ends. Germline CDR1 and CDR2: LGHDT and YNNKEL (reference sequence).

CDR3 protein: CASSYLPPGTSGRTSSYEQYF. CDR3 bases: TGCGCCAGCAGCTACCTACCTCCCGGGACTAGCGGGCGGACTAGCTCCTACGAGCAGTACTTC. The rearrangement links TRBV4-1 to TRBJ2-7, with 12 nucleotides matching TRBD2. V dropped 5 bases and J dropped 0; count of bases not matched to a gene: 20. Germline-derived CDR1 and CDR2 are MGHRA and YSYEKL. The CDR3 spans 21 residues.

V gene TRBV30 combines with J gene TRBJ1-2; TRBD1 matches at 8 bases. Germline V gives CDR1 GTSNPN, CDR2 SVGIG (reference sequence). CDR3 length: 18 amino acids. Trimming took 1 base from V and 0 from J; bases not matched to a gene: 13. The CDR3 DNA follows: TGTGCCTGGAGTGCACGATCCGGGACAGGATTAGCTAACTATGGCTACACCTTC. This sequence encodes CAWSARSGTGLANYGYTF. Supplemented by reference TRBV30 and TRBJ1-2, the full variable domain reads SQTIHQWPATLVQPVGSPLSLECTVEGTSNPNLYWYRQAAGRGLQLLFYSVGIGQISSEVPQNLSASRPQDRQFILSSKKLLLSDSGFYLCAWSARSGTGLANYGYTFGSGTRLTVV.

The CDR3 reads CASSVGTPSYEQYF. CDR3 sequence (DNA): TGCGCCAGCAGCGTTGGGACACCCTCCTACGAGCAGTACTTC. V is TRBV5-1 and J is TRBJ2-7, with D possibly TRBD1 on 6 matching bases. CDR1 SGHRS and CDR2 YFSETQ come from the germline V gene. CDR3 length equals 14 residues. V gave up 4 bases and J gave up 0 bases, with 11 bases separating them.

The chain has TRBV19 and TRBJ2-2, with D maybe TRBD2 (6 bases). V gave up 9 bases and J gave up 5 bases, with 10 bases separating them. This CDR3 spans 12 amino acids. CDR1 is LNHDA and CDR2 is SQIVND in the germline V gene (reference sequence). CDR3 protein: CARDRGTGELFF. The CDR3 DNA follows: TGTGCCAGAGACCGGGGGACCGGGGAGCTGTTTTTT.

This chain uses TRBV30 with TRBJ2-7; D might be TRBD1 (6 bases). With 5 bases removed from V and 2 bases from J, the gap between germline ends came to 16 bases. This CDR3 has 14 residues. In germline, CDR1 is GTSNPN, CDR2 SVGIG (reference sequence). The CDR3 is CAWRDIRGPYEQYF. The CDR3 DNA reads as TGTGCCTGGCGGGACATCCGAGGCCCCTACGAGCAGTACTTC.

The V gene is TRBV21-1, the J gene TRBJ2-7; the tabulated D call, TRBD2, remains unverified against the DNA. TRBV21-1 is a listed pseudogene. The CDR3 sequence is 14 residues long. This CDR3 reads CASSTHGFLIEQYF. DNA for the CDR3: TGTGCCAGCAGCACCCACGGTTTCCTCATCGAGCAGTACTTC.

The genes are TRBV28 and TRBJ2-1, with D tentatively TRBD2 (6 bases). Germline values: CDR1 MDHEN, CDR2 SYDVKM. The CDR3 is 16 residues long. V dropped 3 bases and J dropped 2 bases, with 14 bases sitting between them. CDR3 region: CASSFQAGLAYNEQFF. In DNA, the CDR3 is TGTGCCAGCAGTTTTCAGGCGGGGCTGGCCTACAATGAGCAGTTCTTC.

This clone is a singleton in its sample. This rearrangement joins TRBV3-1 (or the pseudogene TRBV3-2) to TRBJ1-4; D call uncertain. The CDR3 runs to 15 residues. CDR1 LGHDT and CDR2 YNNKEL come from the germline V gene (reference sequence). V was shortened by 0 bases and J by 6 bases, with 11 bases between the two germline ends. The CDR3 DNA is TGTGCCAGCAGCCAAGACGGAGGCCCCTATGAAAAACTGTTTTTT. It is translated as CASSQDGGPYEKLFF.

J is TRBJ2-5 and V is TRBV5-1; unclear D gene. Germline loops: CDR1 SGHRS, CDR2 YFSETQ. The CDR3 loop spans 14 amino acids. V lost 2 bases, J lost 1 base, and 9 bases lay in between. CDR3 sequence: CASSFTQPQETQYF. The CDR3 DNA reads as TGCGCCAGCAGCTTCACACAGCCCCAAGAGACCCAGTACTTC.

The V call is TRBV2, the J call TRBJ1-1, with 10 bases fitting TRBD1. Germline V gene data show CDR1 as SNHLY and CDR2 as FYNNEI. The CDR3 is 14 residues long. J was trimmed by 0 bases and V by 6 bases; bases with no gene match: 1. CDR3 in DNA: TGTGCCAGCAGCGGACAGGGGGTGAACACTGAAGCTTTCTTT. Protein sequence: CASSGQGVNTEAFF.

V gene TRBV7-2 combines with J gene TRBJ1-1; 9 bases fit TRBD1. Germline CDR1 is SGHTA and CDR2 is FQGNSA. CDR3 length: 14 residues. Germline trimming cut 6 bases from V and 5 bases from J; bases unmatched to any gene: 7. The CDR3 bases are TGTGCCAGCAGTCCCTACAGGGGGCGGACTGAAGCTTTCTTT. This encodes CASSPYRGRTEAFF.

The chain recombines TRBV6-1 with TRBJ1-1; TRBD1 is a possible D gene (6 bases). Germline CDR1 and CDR2: MNHNS and SASEGT. This CDR3 spans 13 amino acids. V was cut by 2 bases and J by 10 bases, with 14 bases left in between. As DNA, the CDR3 is TGTGCCAGCAGTGAATTAGGGGGGGCTGGAGCTTTCTTT. Encoded protein: CASSELGGAGAFF.

This clone was found once. This sequence joins TRBV5-6 and TRBJ1-2, with 9 positions matching TRBD1. The CDR3 has 16 amino acids. The V and J ends lost 7 bases and 8 bases, in that order; junction bases with no gene match: 18. Germline V gene data show CDR1 as SGHDT and CDR2 as YYEEEE. This chain's CDR3 is CASARRTGVGGGGYTF. The CDR3 DNA reads as TGTGCCAGCGCGAGAAGGACAGGGGTTGGCGGGGGCGGCTACACCTTC.

The chain combines TRBV20-1 with TRBJ1-2; D remains unclear. Trimming cost V 3 bases and J 5 bases, with 7 bases left between them. The germline V gene has CDR1 DFQATT and CDR2 SNEGSKA (reference sequence). The CDR3 has 11 amino acids. CDR3 coding DNA: TGCAGTGCTAGGACGGAGTATGGCTACACCTTC. Its translation: CSARTEYGYTF.

The chain links TRBV6-5 to TRBJ1-5; possible D gene TRBD1, 6 bases. Germline CDR1 MNHEY, CDR2 SVGAGI. The CDR3 is 14 residues long. V dropped 6 bases and J dropped 0 bases, with 9 bases sitting between them. The CDR3 loop reads CASRDSYSNQPQHF. The CDR3 DNA sequence: TGTGCCAGCAGGGACAGTTATAGCAATCAGCCCCAGCATTTT.

The DNA for the CDR3 is TGTGCCAGCAGCCCCCGTCCTAATGAAAAACTGTTTTTT. It translates to CASSPRPNEKLFF. The genes are TRBV5-5 and TRBJ1-4, with D unresolved. V lost 4 bases and J lost 3, with 7 bases in between. The length of the CDR3 is 13 residues. The V gene's germline CDR1 is SGHKS and CDR2 YYEKEE (reference sequence).

CDR3 in amino acids: CASGLVNSPLHF. In nucleotides, the CDR3 is TGTGCCAGCGGACTCGTAAATTCACCCCTCCACTTT. The chain has TRBV9 and TRBJ1-6, with D uncertain. The CDR3 length is 12 residues. V lost 7 bases and J 7 bases, leaving 9 bases between the germline ends. Germline V gene sequence: CDR1 SGDLS, CDR2 YYNGEE.